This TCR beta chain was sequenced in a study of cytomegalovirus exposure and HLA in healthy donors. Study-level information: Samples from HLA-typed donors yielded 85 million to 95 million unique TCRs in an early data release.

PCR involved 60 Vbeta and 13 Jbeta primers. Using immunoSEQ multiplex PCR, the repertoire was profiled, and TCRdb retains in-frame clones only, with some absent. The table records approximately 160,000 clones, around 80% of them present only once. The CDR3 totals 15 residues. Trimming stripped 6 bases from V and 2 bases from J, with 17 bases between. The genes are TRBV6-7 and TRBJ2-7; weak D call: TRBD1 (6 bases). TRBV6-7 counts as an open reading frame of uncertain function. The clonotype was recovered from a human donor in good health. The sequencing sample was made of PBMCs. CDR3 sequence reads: CASRPTQGNPYEQYF. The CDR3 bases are TGTGCCAGCAGGCCTACACAGGGTAACCCCTACGAGCAGTACTTC.